Listed here are 10 T cell receptor beta chains from one sample, sequenced in a study of low-dose radiotherapy and immunotherapy resistance in tumors. TRAV and TRBV primers primed cDNA for both TCRalpha and TCRbeta. It was with a constant-region primer and a V-primer adapter that TCRs were amplified over approximately 18 PCR cycles. One entry per CDR3 protein, called by TCRdb with MiXCR from the reads. The table records roughly 17,000 distinct CDR3 sequences, less than 85% of them present only once. These TCRs come from a human donor with advanced metastatic prostate, ovarian, gallbladder or colorectal cancer (not recorded which). This table probably holds off-target reads from a library built for another chain.

This chain uses TRBV15 with TRBJ2-1; 8 positions agree with TRBD2. The germline V gene has CDR1 LNHNV and CDR2 YYDKDF (reference sequence). The J segment lost 6 bases and the V segment lost 3 bases, leaving 13 bases of the junction unmatched. This CDR3 contains 17 residues. CDR3 amino acids: CATSSLTGGDKANEQFF. The CDR3 nucleotides read TGTGCCACCAGCAGTTTGACGGGAGGGGATAAGGCCAATGAGCAGTTCTTC.

The rearrangement joins TRBV11-2 to TRBJ2-7, with D hard to call. Between the trimmed V and J ends, which lost 4 bases and 1 base, there was a span of 8 bases. Looked up from germline, CDR1 is SGHAT and CDR2 is FQNNGV. This CDR3 is 13 amino acids long. CDR3 sequence reads: CASSWRVSYEQYF. CDR3 nucleotides: TGTGCCAGCAGCTGGCGAGTATCCTACGAGCAGTACTTC.

As DNA, the CDR3 is TGCGCCAGCAGTGAATCGGGAGGCTCCTACAATGAGCAGTTCTTC. Encoded protein: CASSESGGSYNEQFF. The V call is TRBV5-1, the J call TRBJ2-1; 7 positions match TRBD2. Germline V gene lookup returns CDR1 SGHRS and CDR2 YFSETQ. CDR3 length: 15 amino acids. Unmatched junction bases numbered 5, after V lost 5 bases and J lost 0 bases.

The chain combines TRBV9 with TRBJ1-2, with D tentatively TRBD1 (5 bases). Trimming left V 3 bases short and J 1 base short, with 7 bases between. CDR1 and CDR2 (germline): SGDLS, YYNGEE. This CDR3 has 13 amino acids. The DNA of the CDR3 is TGTGCCAGCAGCGAGGGGCTTAACTATGGCTACACCTTC. Translating it yields CASSEGLNYGYTF.

The count of this clonotype is one. V usage is TRBV29-1 and J usage is TRBJ1-3, with TRBD1 as a possible D gene (5 bases). V lost 3 bases and J 4 bases, leaving 10 bases between the germline ends. The V gene's germline CDR1 is SQVTM and CDR2 ANQGSEA. This CDR3 has 13 amino acids. CDR3 nucleotide sequence: TGCAGCGTTGAGGAGGGGCTCGGAAACACCATATATTTT. This encodes CSVEEGLGNTIYF.

This clonotype was counted only a few times. The gene calls are TRBV28 and TRBJ1-1; D is undetermined. The CDR3 has 13 residues. Trimming cost V 7 bases and J 3 bases, with 12 bases left between them. The germline V gene encodes CDR1 MDHEN and CDR2 SYDVKM. The CDR3 sequence: CASIGGLDTEAFF. The CDR3 bases are TGTGCCAGCATAGGAGGGTTGGACACTGAAGCTTTCTTT.

The table lists this clonotype with a few counts. The rearrangement links TRBV29-1 to TRBJ2-3; D is possibly TRBD2 (5 bases). Trimming cost V 7 bases and J 6 bases, with 20 bases left between them. CDR3 length: 14 amino acids. Per germline, CDR1 SQVTM and CDR2 ANQGSEA. CDR3 DNA: TGCAGCGGGGCCCGTGGGAGCGGTCTCGATACGCAGTATTTT. Translated: CSGARGSGLDTQYF.

The gene calls are TRBV20-1 and TRBJ2-1; TRBD2 is a possible D gene (6 bases). The V end lost 2 bases, the J end lost 2 bases, and 10 bases lay between the germline ends. There are 14 residues in the CDR3. Germline V gives CDR1 DFQATT, CDR2 SNEGSKA (reference sequence). CDR3 amino acids: CSARRGGAYNEQFF. The CDR3 region has the DNA TGCAGTGCTAGACGGGGCGGGGCCTACAATGAGCAGTTCTTC.

The rearrangement uses TRBV7-9 and TRBJ2-3; 10 nucleotides align to TRBD2. Germline V gene data show CDR1 as SEHNR and CDR2 as FQNEAQ (reference sequence). The CDR3 spans 14 residues. Unmatched junction bases numbered 4, after V lost 5 bases and J lost 5 bases. The CDR3 reads CASSQRGGQDTQYF. DNA of the CDR3: TGTGCCAGCAGCCAGCGGGGGGGCCAAGATACGCAGTATTTT.

This chain uses TRBV7-2 with TRBJ1-4; TRBD1 is a possible D gene (5 bases). The CDR3 consists of 13 residues. Germline V gene data show CDR1 as SGHTA and CDR2 as FQGNSA. Trimming removed 1 base at V and 8 bases at J, with 8 bases between. CDR3 bases: TGTGCCAGCAGCTTAGTCGGGGGGGAAAAACTGTTTTTT. Amino acid sequence: CASSLVGGEKLFF.